A single sample is the source of the 9 T cell receptor beta chains below, sequenced in a study of blood T cells in healthy people across ages. A sample-barcoded 5' primer and a J-beta primer mix were used in a second PCR of roughly 7 to 11 cycles. TCRdb reanalysed the 5' RACE reads using MiXCR and keeps one entry per CDR3 protein. The top ten hold more than 3% of the sample, which has hundreds of thousands of distinct CDR3 sequences, around 20% seen once. Sequencing was done on a sample of blood. These receptors were collected from an older man in good health.

This clonotype was seen only a few times. The rearrangement uses TRBV20-1 and TRBJ2-5; TRBD2 matches 8 bases. The CDR3 has 16 amino acids. J gave up 5 bases and V 0 bases, and 11 bases lay outside the gene matches. Germline CDR1 reads DFQATT; CDR2 reads SNEGSKA (reference sequence). The CDR3 coding sequence is TGCAGTGCTAGAGAGTGGCGGGAGGCCTCCTCTGAGACCCAGTACTTC. Translating it yields CSAREWREASSETQYF.

This chain links TRBV27 with TRBJ2-5; no reliable D call. The CDR3 has 15 residues. V was cut by 5 bases and J by 4 bases, with 17 bases left in between. Germline V gene sequence: CDR1 MNHEY, CDR2 SMNVEV (reference sequence). CDR3 bases: TGTGCCAGCAGTCCAAAAGCGTTTCGTACAGAGACCCAGTACTTC. It yields the protein CASSPKAFRTETQYF.

The rearrangement uses TRBV20-1 and TRBJ2-1, with D hard to call. The germline V gene has CDR1 DFQATT and CDR2 SNEGSKA (reference sequence). The CDR3 is made up of 14 amino acids. With 3 bases removed from V and 5 bases from J, the gap between germline ends came to 14 bases. The CDR3 spells CSASASSKNNEQFF. The CDR3 nucleotides are TGCAGTGCTAGTGCCTCAAGCAAGAACAATGAGCAGTTCTTC.

This clonotype showed up many times. The V and J genes are TRBV7-2 and TRBJ1-4; TRBD1 is a possible D gene (5 bases). Trimming took off 4 bases at V and 7 bases at J, with 13 bases between the two ends. Germline assignment: CDR1 SGHTA and CDR2 FQGNSA. The CDR3 has 14 residues. CDR3 bases: TGTGCCAGCAGCTCTGGGGCAGGGAGTGAAAAACTGTTTTTT. It encodes CASSSGAGSEKLFF.

V and J are TRBV7-2 and TRBJ2-5, with 7 bases matching TRBD2. Gene TRBJ2-7 matches the end of the DNA better, so the J call may be wrong. The germline gives CDR1 SGHTA, CDR2 FQGNSA. The CDR3 contains 14 residues. As DNA, the CDR3 is TGTGCCAGCACCCTCCGGGGGGTAGGATACGAGCAGTACTTC. Protein product: CASTLRGVGYEQYF.

The chain recombines TRBV18 with TRBJ2-5; 10 bases agree with TRBD1. The J call is in doubt because the DNA end fits TRBJ2-7 better. The CDR3 runs to 16 residues. In germline, CDR1 is KGHSH, CDR2 LQKENI. In nucleotides, the CDR3 is TGTGCCAGCTCACCATCCTTGGGGACAGGGGCCTACGAGCAGTACTTC. This sequence encodes CASSPSLGTGAYEQYF.

This clonotype has at least ten counts. The chain carries TRBV9 and TRBJ2-7; D may be TRBD1 or TRBD2 (5 bases each). V lost 4 bases and J 0 bases, leaving 17 bases between the germline ends. From germline, CDR1 is SGDLS and CDR2 YYNGEE. There are 16 residues in the CDR3. The CDR3 loop is CASSPDGTASSYEQYF. DNA of the CDR3: TGTGCCAGCAGCCCAGACGGGACGGCGAGCTCCTACGAGCAGTACTTC.

This clonotype was seen repeatedly, ten times or more. The chain carries TRBV6-6 and TRBJ2-5; D is undetermined. The germline V gene has CDR1 MNHNY and CDR2 SVGAGI (reference sequence). V lost 7 bases and J lost 5, with 17 bases in between. This CDR3 contains 14 residues. CDR3 DNA: TGTGCCAGCAATGACCGTACCCTTGGGGAGACCCAGTACTTC. It codes for CASNDRTLGETQYF.

The V call is TRBV28, the J call TRBJ2-4; the match to TRBD2 covers 7 bases. J was trimmed by 11 bases and V by 5 bases; bases with no gene match: 9. This CDR3 has 13 residues. Germline V lookup: CDR1 MDHEN, CDR2 SYDVKM. CDR3 in DNA: TGTGCCAGCAGTCCCGGACTGGGGAGGGTTCAGTACTTC. It yields the protein CASSPGLGRVQYF. The full variable domain, rest sourced from reference TRBV28 and TRBJ2-4, is DVKVTQSSRYLVKRTGEKVFLECVQDMDHENMFWYRQDPGLGLRLIYFSYDVKMKEKGDIPEGYSVSREKKERFSLILESASTNQTSMYLCASSPGLGRVQYFGAGTRLSVL.